A selection of T cell receptor beta chains follows, all from one sample in a study of blood T cell repertoires in COVID-19. This table comes from immunoSEQ multiplex PCR, and its TCRdb copy is limited to in-frame clones, with some not included. The data show over 400,000 clones, roughly 91% seen once. The sample taken for sequencing was peripheral blood. These receptors were collected from a woman aged 45-65 years with COVID-19, enrolled during active disease. The CDR3 runs from the conserved cysteine through the conserved F or W. A D gene is named only where the DNA matches it firmly. The size of a clone is reported for some rows only, either as once, few or many, or as a class for expanded clones.

j_call	d_call	clone_size	v_call	cdr3_nt	cdr3_aa
TRBJ2-5	TRBD1	NA	TRBV19	TGTGCCAGTAGTATTGGACAGGGGAGGGAGACCCAGTACTTC	CASSIGQGRETQYF
TRBJ2-1	NA	NA	TRBV3-1/TRBV3-2	TGTGCCAGCAGCCCCTGGACACAGGAAAGTGAGCAGTTCTTC	CASSPWTQESEQFF
TRBJ1-6	NA	NA	TRBV19	TGTGCCAGTAGTCGCGACAGCCTCTCAAGCTCCTATAATTCACCCCTCCACTTT	CASSRDSLSSSYNSPLHF
TRBJ2-2	TRBD1	NA	TRBV19	TGTGCCAGCCGCCGACAGGGTAACGGGGAGCTGTTTTTT	CASRRQGNGELFF
TRBJ1-1	NA	NA	TRBV6-5	TGTGCCAGCATGGGGGGTATGAACACTGAAGCTTTCTTT	CASMGGMNTEAFF
TRBJ2-7	TRBD1	NA	TRBV12-3/TRBV12-4	TGTGCCAGTACGACAGGGGGTGAATACGAGCAGTACTTC	CASTTGGEYEQYF
TRBJ1-2	NA	NA	TRBV2	TGTGCCAGCAGCCCCGACGGGAACTATGGCTACACCTTC	CASSPDGNYGYTF
TRBJ2-3	TRBD2	once	TRBV6-5	TGTGCCAGCAAGCGGGGGGGCACAGATACGCAGTATTTT	CASKRGGTDTQYF
TRBJ1-1	TRBD1	NA	TRBV9	TGTGCCAGCAGCCGAACAGGGGGCGGTACTGAAGCTTTCTTT	CASSRTGGGTEAFF
TRBJ2-3	NA	NA	TRBV30	TGTGCCTGGACCAGTTTCGCAGATACGCAGTATTTT	CAWTSFADTQYF
TRBJ1-1	NA	NA	TRBV6-5	TGTGCCAGCAGTTACTTATCTGGCAGGGTGAACACTGAAGCTTTCTTT	CASSYLSGRVNTEAFF
TRBJ2-3	NA	NA	TRBV28	TGTGCCAGCATCTTTTCCTATACGCAGTATTTT	CASIFSYTQYF
TRBJ2-7	NA	NA	TRBV5-7	TGTGCCAGCAGCTTGGACAGGCCTTACGAGCAGTACTTC	CASSLDRPYEQYF
TRBJ1-2	TRBD1	once	TRBV7-9	TGTGCCAGCAGCTTCGGACAGGACAATAACTATGGCTACACCTTC	CASSFGQDNNYGYTF
TRBJ1-3	TRBD1	few	TRBV3-1/TRBV3-2	TGTGCCAGCAGTTCGGGGACAGGGGCTGGAAACACCATATATTTT	CASSSGTGAGNTIYF
TRBJ1-3	NA	NA	TRBV11-3	TGTGCCAGCAGCTTAAAGGAGGCCCTCTCTGGAAACACCATATATTTT	CASSLKEALSGNTIYF
TRBJ1-2	TRBD1	NA	TRBV28	TGTGCCAGCAGTTCCCCGGGCAGGGGGGACTATGGCTACACCTTC	CASSSPGRGDYGYTF
TRBJ1-4	NA	NA	TRBV19	TGTGCCAGTAGTAAGGCAGGCCTCGCAACTAATGAAAAACTGTTTTTT	CASSKAGLATNEKLFF
TRBJ1-1	TRBD1	NA	TRBV5-8	TGTGCCAGCAGCCGTAGACAGGGGTACACTGAAGCTTTCTTT	CASSRRQGYTEAFF
TRBJ1-1	NA	NA	TRBV7-2	TGTGCCAGCAGTCGTGCTGTTTGGAGTGAAGCTTTCTTT	CASSRAVWSEAFF
TRBJ1-1	NA	NA	TRBV14	TGTGCCAGCAGCCCGTTCATGTCGGGAGGGCCTGAAGCTTTCTTT	CASSPFMSGGPEAFF
TRBJ1-5	NA	NA	TRBV6-1	TGTGCCAGCAGTGAATATGGAGAATATAGCAATCAGCCCCAGCATTTT	CASSEYGEYSNQPQHF
TRBJ2-7	NA	NA	TRBV9	TGTGCCAGCAGCCCCAGGGACACATCCTACGAGCAGTACTTC	CASSPRDTSYEQYF
TRBJ1-3	NA	once	TRBV5-5	TGTGCCAGCAGCTTTGCCCCACGCGGTGGAAACACCATATATTTT	CASSFAPRGGNTIYF
TRBJ1-4	NA	NA	TRBV7-8	TGTGCCAGCAGCTTAGAGAGGGTGGATGAAAAACTGTTTTTT	CASSLERVDEKLFF
TRBJ2-1	NA	NA	TRBV6-5	TGTGCCAGCGGGCCGCGGTGGGGGGATAATGAGCAGTTCTTC	CASGPRWGDNEQFF
TRBJ2-7	NA	NA	TRBV7-9	TGTGCCAGCAGCTCCTTAGAGCAGGGAGGCGAGCAGTACTTC	CASSSLEQGGEQYF
TRBJ1-2	NA	NA	TRBV5-6	TGTGCCAGCAGCTTGTGGTGGACAGCTAACTATGGCTACACCTTC	CASSLWWTANYGYTF
TRBJ1-2	NA	NA	TRBV20-1	TGCAGTGCTAGGGGATCGGGGGGCTACACCTTC	CSARGSGGYTF
TRBJ2-1	TRBD2	NA	TRBV19	TGTGCCACCTTGACTAGCGGGGGCCCTCACAATGAGCAGTTCTTC	CATLTSGGPHNEQFF
TRBJ1-2	NA	NA	TRBV6-5	TGTGCCAGCAGTTACGGGGCAGGGGAAGTCTATGGCTACACCTTC	CASSYGAGEVYGYTF
TRBJ1-1	TRBD1	NA	TRBV19	TGTGCCAGTAGTCTTCAGGGGGGCACTGAAGCTTTCTTT	CASSLQGGTEAFF
TRBJ1-1	NA	NA	TRBV28	TGTGCCAGCAATAAAGGGCAGGGGCGATTGGATGAAGCTTTCTTT	CASNKGQGRLDEAFF
TRBJ1-5	NA	NA	TRBV6-5	TGTGCCAGCAGTTGGGAGGGCAATCAGCCCCAGCATTTT	CASSWEGNQPQHF
TRBJ2-7	TRBD2	NA	TRBV6-6	TGTGCCAGCAGTTACGGCAAGAGTGGGGGGGCCTACGAGCAGTACTTC	CASSYGKSGGAYEQYF
TRBJ2-7	TRBD2	NA	TRBV13	TGTGCCAGCAGCGCCTCACTAGCGGGGAACTACGAGCAGTACTTC	CASSASLAGNYEQYF
TRBJ1-1	NA	NA	TRBV30	TGTGCCTGGACCGGACGGGAGAACACTGAAGCTTTCTTT	CAWTGRENTEAFF
TRBJ1-1	NA	NA	TRBV7-9	TGTGCCAGCAGTTCGCCCGGGCCAAGACTAGATTTGTCTGAAGCTTTCTTT	CASSSPGPRLDLSEAFF